This T cell receptor (beta chain) was observed in a study of Graves' ophthalmopathy and Graves' hyperthyroidism. Background on the study: Peripheral blood was gathered at first diagnosis, ahead of any treatment whatsoever.

The study, taken as a whole, reports: Both a roughly 70% sensitivity and a 72.22% specificity characterized the model's predictions of ophthalmopathy progression.

CDR1 SQVTM and CDR2 ANQGSEA come from the germline V gene. The CDR3 consists of 13 residues. CAS ≥3, NOSPECS ≥4, moderate-to-severe activity and duration under 3 months marked donors with ophthalmopathy. From RNA, the CDR3 regions of TCR beta chains were amplified and sequenced. In the first round, RT-PCR was carried out with HTBI primers, and a multiplex PCR formed the second round. One entry per CDR3 protein results from TCRdb running MiXCR on the multiplex PCR reads. The table has 740,000 or so distinct CDR3 sequences, 35% to 50% seen once; the top ten hold 40% to 55%. A word on this clonotype: The antigen is not known.

The sequenced sample was peripheral blood. The J gene is TRBJ2-5, the V gene TRBV29-1; D gene uncertain. This clonotype originated in an adult man with Graves' ophthalmopathy. For the CDR3, the DNA is TGCACAGGTTCCCCTTCCACTCAAGAGACCCAGTACTTC. Translated: CTGSPSTQETQYF.